These 11 T cell receptor beta chains were all obtained from the same sample, sequenced in a study of blood T cell repertoires in COVID-19. The table came from immunoSEQ multiplex PCR; TCRdb's copy has only in-frame clones and leaves some out. The sample yields around 200,000 clones, 86% seen once. Specimen: PBMCs or T cells enriched from blood (not recorded which). These receptor sequences come from a woman in her forties or fifties in a cohort exposed to, infected with or recovered from COVID-19 (not recorded which).

This clone was seen a single time. V and J are TRBV15 and TRBJ2-7, with TRBD2 matching over 7 bases. This CDR3 contains 16 residues. The junction had 14 bases not matched to a gene; V was cut back by 5 bases and J by 4 bases. The germline V gene has CDR1 LNHNV and CDR2 YYDKDF (reference sequence). The CDR3 DNA reads as TGTGCCACCAGCCGGCAAGCGGGGACGTCCTCATACGAGCAGTACTTC. Amino acids: CATSRQAGTSSYEQYF.

This clone was detected once. The rearrangement links TRBV5-4 to TRBJ2-1; the D gene is possibly TRBD2 (6 bases). This CDR3 contains 16 residues. The germline V gene has CDR1 SGHNT and CDR2 YYREEE (reference sequence). Trimming took off 4 bases at V and 6 bases at J, with 20 bases between the two ends. Written as DNA, the CDR3 is TGTGCCAGCAGCCCGATCACGGGACTCCCAATCAATGAGCAGTTCTTC. Amino acid sequence: CASSPITGLPINEQFF.

This chain connects TRBV6-2 or TRBV6-3 to TRBJ2-5; tentatively, D is TRBD1 (6 bases). Germline V CDR1 and CDR2: MNHEY, SVGEGT. The CDR3 has 17 residues. V was clipped by 3 bases and J by 5 bases, with 22 bases between them. The CDR3 region is CASSYQQGRGGRETQYF. The CDR3 nucleotides are TGTGCCAGCAGTTATCAGCAGGGGCGAGGTGGGCGGGAGACCCAGTACTTC.

This chain's CDR3 is CASSSLGLALTDTQYF. The CDR3 nucleotides read TGCGCCAGCAGCTCCCTCGGACTAGCCCTCACAGATACGCAGTATTTT. The rearrangement uses TRBV5-1 and TRBJ2-3; 8 positions match TRBD2. J gave up 2 bases and V 3 bases, and 8 bases lay outside the gene matches. Germline V gene lookup returns CDR1 SGHRS and CDR2 YFSETQ. The CDR3 sequence is 16 residues long.

The chain links TRBV6-5 to TRBJ2-7, with a possible D match to TRBD1 (6 bases). The length of the CDR3 is 14 residues. Trimming removed 10 bases from V and 3 bases from J, with 19 bases in between. Germline lookup yields CDR1 MNHEY and CDR2 SVGAGI. This CDR3 reads CAISEDSRIYEQYF. The CDR3 coding sequence is TGTGCCATATCTGAGGACAGTCGGATCTACGAGCAGTACTTC.

This clone occurred a few times. The chain carries TRBV7-2 and TRBJ1-2; 7 positions agree with TRBD1. The CDR3 sequence is 14 residues long. Germline CDR1 and CDR2: SGHTA and FQGNSA. V lost 6 bases to trimming and J lost 4 bases; unmatched junction nucleotides: 8. This chain's CDR3 is CASSPGPGGYGYTF. The DNA for the CDR3 is TGTGCCAGCAGTCCGGGGCCAGGGGGCTATGGCTACACCTTC.

The chain has TRBV3-1 (or the pseudogene TRBV3-2) and TRBJ1-5; TRBD1 might be the D (5 bases). The CDR3 extends over 12 amino acids. The V gene's germline CDR1 is LGHDT and CDR2 YNNKEL (reference sequence). Trimming left V 8 bases short and J 4 bases short, with 9 bases between. CDR3 sequence reads: CASETENQPQHF. The CDR3 DNA is TGTGCCAGCGAGACAGAGAATCAGCCCCAGCATTTT.

This clone was observed a few times. The chain uses TRBV19 and TRBJ1-5; D not certain. The CDR3 sequence is 13 residues long. V lost 6 bases, J lost 3 bases, and 9 bases lay in between. From germline, CDR1 is LNHDA and CDR2 SQIVND (reference sequence). CDR3 protein: CASRGRHNQPQHF. In DNA form, the CDR3 reads TGTGCCAGTAGGGGCAGGCACAATCAGCCCCAGCATTTT.

The chain links TRBV7-3 to TRBJ2-1; 8 bases align to TRBD2. This CDR3 has 15 residues. J gave up 4 bases and V 5 bases, and 7 bases lay outside the gene matches. Germline-derived CDR1 and CDR2 are SGHTA and FQGTGA. CDR3 region: CASSDLAGGYNEQFF. In DNA form, the CDR3 reads TGTGCCAGCAGCGACCTGGCGGGGGGTTACAATGAGCAGTTCTTC.

In DNA, the CDR3 is TGCAGTGCTAGTGGTAGTCACAATGAGCAGTTCTTC. This gives the protein CSASGSHNEQFF. The genes are TRBV20-1 and TRBJ2-1, with no clear D. V lost 3 bases, J lost 5 bases, and 8 bases lay in between. The germline CDR1 and CDR2 sequences are DFQATT and SNEGSKA (reference sequence). CDR3 size: 12 residues.

This clone was counted a single time. This chain connects TRBV7-2 to TRBJ2-5, with D uncertain. Trimming shortened V by 4 bases and J by 5 bases, and 17 bases separated the two germline ends. The CDR3 contains 15 residues. Germline CDR1 is SGHTA and CDR2 is FQGNSA. CDR3 amino acids: CASSSPVAGTETQYF. CDR3 sequence (DNA): TGTGCCAGCAGCTCCCCCGTCGCAGGAACGGAGACCCAGTACTTC.